A single sample is the source of the 27 T cell receptor beta chains below, sequenced in a study of T cells after yellow fever vaccination. One entry per CDR3 protein results from TCRdb running MiXCR on the 5' RACE reads. The data show approximately 300,000 distinct CDR3 sequences, 6.8% seen once. Here the sequenced sample was PBMCs, taken more than 35 days after the first yellow fever vaccination. Every receptor here comes from a man aged 18 to 29 who received the YFV17D yellow fever vaccine.

The table lists this clonotype with a few counts. The rearrangement uses TRBV5-4 and TRBJ2-5; D call uncertain. The CDR3 is 14 residues long. CDR1 is SGHNT, CDR2 YYREEE, per germline (reference sequence). V was cut by 0 bases and J by 5 bases, with 11 bases left in between. CDR3 sequence: CASSLEAAGETQYF. The CDR3 coding sequence is TGTGCCAGCAGCTTGGAGGCTGCTGGGGAGACCCAGTACTTC. Full variable domain (outside the CDR3, taken from reference TRBV5-4 and TRBJ2-5): ETGVTQSPTHLIKTRGQQVTLRCSSQSGHNTVSWYQQALGQGPQFIFQYYREEENGRGNFPPRFSGLQFPNYSSELNVNALELDDSALYLCASSLEAAGETQYFGPGTRLLVL.

There are a few counts of this clonotype. The J gene is TRBJ2-7, the V gene TRBV6-2 or TRBV6-3; tentatively, D is TRBD2 (6 bases). CDR3 length: 13 residues. V dropped 4 bases and J dropped 3 bases, with 10 bases sitting between them. The germline V gene encodes CDR1 MNHEY and CDR2 SVGEGT. CDR3 coding DNA: TGTGCCAGCAGTTTTCGGGAGATCTACGAGCAGTACGTC. Amino acid sequence: CASSFREIYEQYV.

This clonotype came up a few times. The chain carries TRBV3-1 and TRBJ1-4; tentatively, D is TRBD1 (5 bases). The CDR3 runs 15 residues. Trimming pared 4 bases from V and 3 bases from J, leaving 12 bases between. Germline V gene data show CDR1 as LGHDT and CDR2 as YNNKEL (reference sequence). CDR3 amino acids: CASSLSGGPNEKLFF. The DNA for the CDR3 is TGTGCCAGCAGCCTCTCCGGGGGACCTAATGAAAAACTGTTTTTT.

J is TRBJ1-3 and V is TRBV18, with 10 bases lining up with TRBD1. Trimming took 3 bases from V and 0 from J; bases not matched to a gene: 2. The CDR3 is 16 residues long. Germline V CDR1 and CDR2: KGHSH, LQKENI. The CDR3, as DNA: TGTGCCAGCTCACCGGGACAGGGGCGCTCTGGAAACACCATATATTTT. Protein: CASSPGQGRSGNTIYF. The complete variable domain, with remaining parts taken from reference TRBV18 and TRBJ1-3, reads NAGVMQNPRHLVRRRGQEARLRCSPMKGHSHVYWYRQLPEEGLKFMVYLQKENIIDESGMPKERFSAEFPKEGPSILRIQQVVRGDSAAYFCASSPGQGRSGNTIYFGEGSWLTVV.

This clonotype was detected a few times. The gene calls are TRBV6-1 and TRBJ1-6, with D tentatively TRBD1 (6 bases). Germline V gene lookup returns CDR1 MNHNS and CDR2 SASEGT. V was trimmed by 6 bases and J by 10 bases, leaving 16 bases between them. CDR3 length equals 14 residues. In DNA form, the CDR3 reads TGTGCCAGCAGGGAAAACAGGGCGGGGTCACCCCTCCACTTT. Protein product: CASRENRAGSPLHF.

This clonotype was counted a few times. The chain joins TRBV7-2 to TRBJ2-7, with 10 nucleotides matching TRBD2. The CDR3 covers 14 residues. J was trimmed by 1 base and V by 7 bases; bases with no gene match: 4. Germline V gene sequence: CDR1 SGHTA, CDR2 FQGNSA. CDR3 protein: CASIRTSGSYEQYF. As DNA, the CDR3 is TGTGCCAGCATAAGGACTAGCGGTTCCTACGAGCAGTACTTC.

The chain employs TRBV20-1 and TRBJ2-2; D not certain. With 1 base removed from V and 6 bases from J, the gap between germline ends came to 0 bases. Germline assignment: CDR1 DFQATT and CDR2 SNEGSKA (reference sequence). The CDR3 runs to 10 residues. CDR3 region: CSARAGELFF. The CDR3 coding sequence is TGCAGTGCTAGAGCCGGGGAGCTGTTTTTT.

The chain couples TRBV5-1 to TRBJ2-3; TRBD2 agrees at 12 bases. The ends lost 1 base at V and 1 base at J; junction bases unmatched: 7. CDR3 length: 18 amino acids. Germline V lookup: CDR1 SGHRS, CDR2 YFSETQ. The CDR3 sequence is CASSLRLAGAHGTDTQYF. DNA for the CDR3: TGCGCCAGCAGCTTGCGACTAGCGGGGGCCCACGGCACAGATACGCAGTATTTT.

The chain carries TRBV6-5 and TRBJ1-6; 8 nucleotides line up with TRBD1. Germline lookup yields CDR1 MNHEY and CDR2 SVGAGI. The CDR3 consists of 15 residues. Unmatched junction bases numbered 4, after V lost 2 bases and J lost 7 bases. The CDR3 nucleotides are TGTGCCAGCAGTTACCGGGGACAGGCGAATTCACCCCTCCACTTT. As protein: CASSYRGQANSPLHF.

The V call is TRBV7-2, the J call TRBJ1-5; the D is unclear. The CDR3 runs 13 residues. V was pared by 5 bases and J by 5 bases, with 10 bases between. Per the germline V gene, CDR1 is SGHTA and CDR2 is FQGNSA. The CDR3 protein is CASSPRTDQPQHF. The CDR3 nucleotides are TGTGCCAGCAGCCCGAGAACTGATCAGCCCCAGCATTTT.

This rearrangement joins TRBV4-3 to TRBJ1-4; 8 nucleotides line up with TRBD1. The V and J ends lost 0 bases and 8 bases, in that order; junction bases with no gene match: 2. CDR1 is LGHNA and CDR2 is YSLEER in the germline V gene. The CDR3 has 14 amino acids. The CDR3 region has the DNA TGCGCCAGCAGCCAAGACAGGGGGCCCGAAAAACTGTTTTTT. It translates to CASSQDRGPEKLFF.

This chain joins TRBV5-6 and TRBJ2-7; the match to TRBD2 covers 8 bases. Germline lookup yields CDR1 SGHDT and CDR2 YYEEEE. The CDR3 consists of 13 residues. The ends lost 1 base at V and 6 bases at J; junction bases unmatched: 3. CDR3 bases: TGTGCCAGCAGCTTGAACGGGGGGGCCGAGCAGTACTTC. It yields the protein CASSLNGGAEQYF.

The rearrangement uses TRBV14 and TRBJ1-1; 10 bases map to TRBD1. The CDR3 runs 13 residues. CDR1 and CDR2 (germline): SGHDN, FVKESK. J gave up 6 bases and V 9 bases, and 7 bases lay outside the gene matches. The CDR3 DNA sequence: TGTGCCAGTTCGGGACAGGGGATAGCTGAAGCTTTCTTT. It is translated as CASSGQGIAEAFF. Combining the CDR3 with reference TRBV14 and TRBJ1-1 gives the whole variable domain EAGVTQFPSHSVIEKGQTVTLRCDPISGHDNLYWYRRVMGKEIKFLLHFVKESKQDESGMPNNRFLAERTGGTYSTLKVQPAELEDSGVYFCASSGQGIAEAFFGQGTRLTVV.

This clonotype has at least ten counts. The chain recombines TRBV18 with TRBJ2-1; D unclear. The CDR3 is made up of 12 amino acids. Germline CDR1 and CDR2: KGHSH and LQKENI. V lost 8 bases and J 4 bases, leaving 9 bases between the germline ends. CDR3 DNA: TGTGCCAGCAGCCCCGGGTACAATGAGCAGTTCTTC. Residues: CASSPGYNEQFF.

This clonotype has at least ten counts. CDR3 in amino acids: CASSPWTGYETQYF. The CDR3 DNA sequence: TGTGCCAGCAGCCCGTGGACAGGGTATGAGACCCAGTACTTC. This chain uses TRBV4-2 with TRBJ2-5, with TRBD1 matching over 8 bases. The CDR3 covers 14 residues. The germline CDR1 and CDR2 sequences are LGHNA and YNFKEQ. V was pared by 4 bases and J by 5 bases, with 6 bases of the junction left unmatched.

This clonotype was recorded a few times. The chain employs TRBV19 and TRBJ2-2; 8 bases fit TRBD2. The CDR3 contains 15 residues. V was clipped by 7 bases and J by 0 bases; unmatched bases: 4. From germline, CDR1 is LNHDA and CDR2 SQIVND (reference sequence). As DNA, the CDR3 is TGTGCCAGTAATCCGGGGGGGGCGAACACCGGGGAGCTGTTTTTT. The encoded protein is CASNPGGANTGELFF.

This clonotype was detected many times. This chain connects TRBV29-1 to TRBJ1-2, with D unresolved. This CDR3 region has 12 residues. Germline V gene data show CDR1 as SQVTM and CDR2 as ANQGSEA. Trimming pared 3 bases from V and 2 bases from J, leaving 7 bases between. The CDR3 sequence is CSVDDQNYGYTF. Here the CDR3 DNA reads TGCAGCGTTGACGACCAAAACTATGGCTACACCTTC.

This clonotype was observed at least ten times. The genes are TRBV7-2 and TRBJ1-2; a possible D gene is TRBD1 (6 bases). Trimming removed 3 bases at V and 3 bases at J, with 20 bases between. The CDR3 extends over 17 amino acids. Per the germline V gene, CDR1 is SGHTA and CDR2 is FQGNSA. CDR3 amino acids: CASSLGPLVQGDYGYTF. CDR3 DNA: TGTGCCAGCAGCTTGGGCCCATTAGTACAGGGAGACTATGGCTACACCTTC. The variable domain in full, completed from reference TRBV7-2 and TRBJ1-2, reads GAGVSQSPSNKVTEKGKDVELRCDPISGHTALYWYRQSLGQGLEFLIYFQGNSAPDKSGLPSDRFSAERTGGSVSTLTIQRTQQEDSAVYLCASSLGPLVQGDYGYTFGSGTRLTVV.

This clonotype has more than one count but fewer than ten. V and J are TRBV7-2 and TRBJ1-2; 9 nucleotides align to TRBD1. This CDR3 is 15 amino acids long. V trimming: 4 bases; J trimming: 6 bases; junction bases outside the gene matches: 9. CDR1 SGHTA and CDR2 FQGNSA come from the germline V gene. CDR3 bases: TGTGCCAGCAGCTCATACAGCGGGACAGGGCATGGCTACACCTTC. It is translated as CASSSYSGTGHGYTF.

This clonotype has a handful of counts. J is TRBJ1-3 and V is TRBV5-1; D gene uncertain. CDR3 length equals 15 residues. Germline V gene lookup returns CDR1 SGHRS and CDR2 YFSETQ. Trimming stripped 0 bases from V and 0 bases from J, with 7 bases between. The CDR3 loop reads CASSLVGTSGNTIYF. The CDR3 DNA sequence: TGCGCCAGCAGCTTGGTGGGCACCTCTGGAAACACCATATATTTT.

This clonotype was seen a few times. The chain employs TRBV12-3 or TRBV12-4 and TRBJ1-4; D may be TRBD1 (6 bases). The V end was cut by 4 bases, the J end by 7 bases, with 19 bases between. This CDR3 has 16 amino acids. The CDR3 sequence is CASSSGGPRVAEKLFF. In nucleotides, the CDR3 is TGTGCCAGCAGTTCCGGGGGCCCGAGGGTAGCTGAAAAACTGTTTTTT.

This clonotype was seen ten or more times. The rearrangement links TRBV4-1 to TRBJ1-5, with D unclear. CDR3 length equals 13 residues. CDR1 and CDR2 (germline): MGHRA, YSYEKL. Trimming took off 5 bases at V and 2 bases at J, with 7 bases between the two ends. The CDR3 reads CASSIERNQPQHF. The CDR3, as DNA: TGCGCCAGCAGCATAGAACGCAATCAGCCCCAGCATTTT.

The chain couples TRBV24-1 to TRBJ2-1; a weak D match, TRBD2 (7 bases). Germline CDR1 is KGHDR and CDR2 is SFDVKD. The CDR3 is made up of 14 amino acids. V was clipped by 6 bases and J by 12 bases, with 20 bases between them. The DNA for the CDR3 is TGTGCCACCAGTTCATCCAAGGGGGGGCGCAGGCAGTTCTTC. This translates into CATSSSKGGRRQFF.

This clonotype occurred a few times. V and J are TRBV28 and TRBJ1-5; D gene unclear. With 5 bases removed from V and 2 bases from J, the gap between germline ends came to 13 bases. The CDR3 covers 15 residues. Germline CDR1 reads MDHEN; CDR2 reads SYDVKM. The CDR3 here is CASSPSLGGNQPQHF. As DNA, the CDR3 is TGTGCCAGCAGTCCCTCGTTAGGCGGCAATCAGCCCCAGCATTTT.

This clonotype has more than one count but fewer than ten. V usage is TRBV12-3 or TRBV12-4 and J usage is TRBJ2-7; 7 nucleotides match TRBD2. V lost 2 bases, J lost 2 bases, and 0 bases stayed unmatched. The CDR3 spans 13 residues. The CDR3 here is CASSLRGAYEQYV. The CDR3 nucleotides read TGTGCCAGCAGTTTACGGGGGGCCTACGAGCAGTACGTC.

A few counts support this clonotype. The chain combines TRBV6-6 with TRBJ1-3; D is ambiguous. The germline CDR1 and CDR2 sequences are MNHNY and SVGAGI (reference sequence). Trimming took 10 bases from V and 4 from J, leaving 11 bases between them. This CDR3 is built from 12 residues. The CDR3 DNA sequence: TGTGCCACGTCCATCGGGGGAAACACCATATATTTT. Amino acid sequence: CATSIGGNTIYF.

There are many counts of this clonotype. The V call is TRBV7-2, the J call TRBJ1-2, with 7 positions matching TRBD1. Germline values: CDR1 SGHTA, CDR2 FQGNSA. This CDR3 comprises 13 residues. V trimming: 5 bases; J trimming: 4 bases; junction bases outside the gene matches: 4. This chain's CDR3 is CASSKDRLYGYTF. In nucleotides, the CDR3 is TGTGCCAGCAGCAAGGACAGGCTCTATGGCTACACCTTC.